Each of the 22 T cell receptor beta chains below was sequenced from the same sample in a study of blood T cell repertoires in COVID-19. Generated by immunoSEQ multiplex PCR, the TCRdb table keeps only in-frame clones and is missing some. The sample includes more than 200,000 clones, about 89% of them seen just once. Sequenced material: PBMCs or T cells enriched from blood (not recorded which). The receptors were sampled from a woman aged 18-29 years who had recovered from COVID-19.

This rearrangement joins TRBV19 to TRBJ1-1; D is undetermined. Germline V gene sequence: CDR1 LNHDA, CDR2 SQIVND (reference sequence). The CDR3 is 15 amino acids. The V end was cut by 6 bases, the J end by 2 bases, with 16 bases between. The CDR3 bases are TGTGCCAGTAGACCCCCTCCAGGCCATAACACTGAAGCTTTCTTT. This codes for CASRPPPGHNTEAFF.

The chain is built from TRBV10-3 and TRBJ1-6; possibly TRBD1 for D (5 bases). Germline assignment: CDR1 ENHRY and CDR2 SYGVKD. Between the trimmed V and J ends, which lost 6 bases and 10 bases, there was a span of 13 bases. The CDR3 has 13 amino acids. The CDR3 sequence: CAIRGAQGSPLHF. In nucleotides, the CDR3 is TGTGCCATCAGAGGGGCGCAGGGATCACCCCTCCACTTT.

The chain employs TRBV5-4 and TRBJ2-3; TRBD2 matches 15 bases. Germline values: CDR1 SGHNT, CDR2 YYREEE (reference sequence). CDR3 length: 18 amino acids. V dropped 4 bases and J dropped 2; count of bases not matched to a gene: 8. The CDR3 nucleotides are TGTGCCAGCAGCCCCCCGGGGACTAGCGGGGGGAACACAGATACGCAGTATTTT. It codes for CASSPPGTSGGNTDTQYF.

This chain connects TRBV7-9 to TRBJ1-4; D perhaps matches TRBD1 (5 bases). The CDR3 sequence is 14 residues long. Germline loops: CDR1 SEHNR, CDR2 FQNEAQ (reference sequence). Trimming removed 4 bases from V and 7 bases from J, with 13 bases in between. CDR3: CASSSWDGGEKLFF. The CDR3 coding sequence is TGTGCCAGCAGCTCCTGGGACGGGGGTGAAAAACTGTTTTTT.

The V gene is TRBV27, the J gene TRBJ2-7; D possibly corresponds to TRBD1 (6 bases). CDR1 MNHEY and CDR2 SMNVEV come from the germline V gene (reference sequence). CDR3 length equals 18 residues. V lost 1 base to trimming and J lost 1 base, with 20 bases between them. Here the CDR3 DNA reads TGTGCCAGCAGTTTATATGGCCCAGGGGAAAGTAGGTCCTACGAGCAGTACTTC. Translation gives CASSLYGPGESRSYEQYF.

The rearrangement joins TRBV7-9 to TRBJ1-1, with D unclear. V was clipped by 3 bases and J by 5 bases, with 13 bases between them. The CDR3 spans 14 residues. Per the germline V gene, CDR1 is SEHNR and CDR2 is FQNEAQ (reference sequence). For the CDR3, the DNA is TGTGCCAGCAGCTTGGACCCCGGGAGGACTGAAGCTTTCTTT. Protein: CASSLDPGRTEAFF.

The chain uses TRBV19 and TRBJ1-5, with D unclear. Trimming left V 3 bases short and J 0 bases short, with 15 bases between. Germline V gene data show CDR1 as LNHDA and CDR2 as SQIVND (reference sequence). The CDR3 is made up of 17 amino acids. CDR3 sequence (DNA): TGTGCCAGTAGTATTGCGAGTGGGAGGTATAGCAATCAGCCCCAGCATTTT. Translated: CASSIASGRYSNQPQHF. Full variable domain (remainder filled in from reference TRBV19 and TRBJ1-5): DGGITQSPKYLFRKEGQNVTLSCEQNLNHDAMYWYRQDPGQGLRLIYYSQIVNDFQKGDIAEGYSVSREKKESFPLTVTSAQKNPTAFYLCASSIASGRYSNQPQHFGDGTRLSIL.

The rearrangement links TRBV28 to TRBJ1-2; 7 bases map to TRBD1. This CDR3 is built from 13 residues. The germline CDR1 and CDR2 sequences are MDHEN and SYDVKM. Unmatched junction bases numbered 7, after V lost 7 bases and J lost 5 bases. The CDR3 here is CASTIGGGYGYTF. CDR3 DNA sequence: TGTGCCAGCACCATAGGGGGCGGATATGGCTACACCTTC.

The CDR3 reads CASSPTGSTIYF. CDR3 bases: TGTGCCAGCAGCCCGACAGGGAGTACCATATATTTT. This chain joins TRBV11-1 and TRBJ1-3, with 7 bases aligning to TRBD1. Germline V gene lookup returns CDR1 SGHAT and CDR2 FQDESV (reference sequence). J gave up 10 bases and V 5 bases, and 5 bases lay outside the gene matches. CDR3 length equals 12 residues.

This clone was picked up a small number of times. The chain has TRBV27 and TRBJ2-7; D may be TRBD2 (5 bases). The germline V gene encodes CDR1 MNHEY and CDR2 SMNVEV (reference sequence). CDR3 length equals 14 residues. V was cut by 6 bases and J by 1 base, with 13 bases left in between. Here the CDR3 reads CASRRARSSYEQYF. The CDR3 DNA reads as TGTGCCAGCAGGCGGGCTCGGAGTTCCTACGAGCAGTACTTC.

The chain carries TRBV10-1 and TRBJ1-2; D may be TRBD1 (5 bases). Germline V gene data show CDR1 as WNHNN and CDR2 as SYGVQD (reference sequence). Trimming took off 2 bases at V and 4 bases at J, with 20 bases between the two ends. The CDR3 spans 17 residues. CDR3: CASSEGAGPRDSYGYTF. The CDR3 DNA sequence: TGCGCCAGCAGTGAGGGCGCGGGGCCGCGCGATTCCTATGGCTACACCTTC.

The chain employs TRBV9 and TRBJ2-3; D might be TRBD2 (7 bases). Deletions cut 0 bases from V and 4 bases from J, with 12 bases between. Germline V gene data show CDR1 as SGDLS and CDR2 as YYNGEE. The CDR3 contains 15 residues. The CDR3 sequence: CASSVEGGAADTQYF. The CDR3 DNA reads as TGTGCCAGCAGCGTAGAAGGGGGGGCCGCAGATACGCAGTATTTT.

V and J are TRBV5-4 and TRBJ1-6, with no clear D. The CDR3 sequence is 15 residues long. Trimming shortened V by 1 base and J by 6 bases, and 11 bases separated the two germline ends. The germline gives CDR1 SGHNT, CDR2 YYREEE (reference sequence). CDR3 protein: CASSLSRGSNSPLHF. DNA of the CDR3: TGTGCCAGCAGCTTGTCTCGGGGAAGTAATTCACCCCTCCACTTT.

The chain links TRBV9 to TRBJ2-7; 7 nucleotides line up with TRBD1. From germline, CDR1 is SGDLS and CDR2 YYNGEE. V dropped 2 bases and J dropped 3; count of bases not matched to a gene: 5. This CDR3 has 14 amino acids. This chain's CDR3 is CASSVGNRGYEQYF. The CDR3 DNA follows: TGTGCCAGCAGCGTTGGGAACAGGGGCTACGAGCAGTACTTC.

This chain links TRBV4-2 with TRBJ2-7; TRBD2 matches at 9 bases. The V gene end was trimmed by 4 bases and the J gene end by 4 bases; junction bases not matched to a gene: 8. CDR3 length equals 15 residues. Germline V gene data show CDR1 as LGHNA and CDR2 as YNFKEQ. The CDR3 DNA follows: TGTGCCAGCAGCCCCAGCCTAGCGGGAATTTACGAGCAGTACTTC. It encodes CASSPSLAGIYEQYF.

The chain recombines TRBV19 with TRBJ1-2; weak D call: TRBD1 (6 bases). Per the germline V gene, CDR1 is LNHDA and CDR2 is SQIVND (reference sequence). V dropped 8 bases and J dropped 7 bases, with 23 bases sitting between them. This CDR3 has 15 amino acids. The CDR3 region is CASGSGVMGAGGYTF. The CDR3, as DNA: TGTGCCAGTGGAAGTGGTGTGATGGGGGCAGGTGGCTACACCTTC. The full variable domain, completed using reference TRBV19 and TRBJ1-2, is DGGITQSPKYLFRKEGQNVTLSCEQNLNHDAMYWYRQDPGQGLRLIYYSQIVNDFQKGDIAEGYSVSREKKESFPLTVTSAQKNPTAFYLCASGSGVMGAGGYTFGSGTRLTVV.

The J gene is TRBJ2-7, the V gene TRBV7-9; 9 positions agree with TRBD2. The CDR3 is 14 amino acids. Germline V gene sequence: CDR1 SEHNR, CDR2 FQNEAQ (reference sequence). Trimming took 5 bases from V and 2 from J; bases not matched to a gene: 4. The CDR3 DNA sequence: TGTGCCAGCAGCGACGGGACTAGCCCCTACGAGCAGTACTTC. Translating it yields CASSDGTSPYEQYF.

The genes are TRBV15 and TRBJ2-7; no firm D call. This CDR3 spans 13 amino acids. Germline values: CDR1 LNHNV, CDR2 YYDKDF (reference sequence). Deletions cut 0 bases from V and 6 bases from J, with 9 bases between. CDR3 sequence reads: CATSRDGRLEQYF. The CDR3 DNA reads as TGTGCCACCAGCAGAGATGGCCGCCTCGAGCAGTACTTC.

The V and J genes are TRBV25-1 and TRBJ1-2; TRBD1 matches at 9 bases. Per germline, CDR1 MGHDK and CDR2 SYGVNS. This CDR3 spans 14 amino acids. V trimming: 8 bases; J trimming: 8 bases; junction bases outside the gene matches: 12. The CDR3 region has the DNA TGTGCCAGCGGTACAACCGGGACAGGGAAGGGCTACACCTTC. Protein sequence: CASGTTGTGKGYTF.

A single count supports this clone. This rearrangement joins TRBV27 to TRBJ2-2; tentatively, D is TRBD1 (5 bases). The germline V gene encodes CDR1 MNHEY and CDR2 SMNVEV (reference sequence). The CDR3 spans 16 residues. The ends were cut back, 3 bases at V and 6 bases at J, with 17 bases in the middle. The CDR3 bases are TGTGCCAGCAGTTTTCTCGCAGGGCAAAGGTCCGGGGAGCTGTTTTTT. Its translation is CASSFLAGQRSGELFF.

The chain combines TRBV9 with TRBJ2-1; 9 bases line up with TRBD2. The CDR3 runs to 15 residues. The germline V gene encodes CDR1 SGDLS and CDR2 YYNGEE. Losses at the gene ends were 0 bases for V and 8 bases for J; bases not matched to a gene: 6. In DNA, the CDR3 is TGTGCCAGCAGCGTAGGTAGCGGGGGAGGGTATGAGCAGTTCTTC. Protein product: CASSVGSGGGYEQFF.

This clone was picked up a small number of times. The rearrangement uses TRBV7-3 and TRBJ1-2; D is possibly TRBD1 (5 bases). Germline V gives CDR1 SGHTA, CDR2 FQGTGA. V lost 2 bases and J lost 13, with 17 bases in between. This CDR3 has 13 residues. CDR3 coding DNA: TGTGCCAGCAGCTTATCCGGGGGAAGTACTTGCACCTTC. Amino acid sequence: CASSLSGGSTCTF.